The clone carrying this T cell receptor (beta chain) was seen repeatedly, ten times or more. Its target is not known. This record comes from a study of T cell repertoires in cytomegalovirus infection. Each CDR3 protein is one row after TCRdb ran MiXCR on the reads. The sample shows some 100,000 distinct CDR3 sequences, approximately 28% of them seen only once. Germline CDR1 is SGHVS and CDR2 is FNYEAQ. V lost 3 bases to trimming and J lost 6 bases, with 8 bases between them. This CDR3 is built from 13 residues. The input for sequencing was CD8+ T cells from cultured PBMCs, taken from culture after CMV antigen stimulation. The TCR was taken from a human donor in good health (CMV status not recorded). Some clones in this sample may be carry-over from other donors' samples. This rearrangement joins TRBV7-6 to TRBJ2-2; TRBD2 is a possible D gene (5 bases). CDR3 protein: CASSFGGSGELFF. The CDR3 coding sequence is TGTGCCAGCAGCTTCGGAGGATCCGGGGAGCTGTTTTTT.